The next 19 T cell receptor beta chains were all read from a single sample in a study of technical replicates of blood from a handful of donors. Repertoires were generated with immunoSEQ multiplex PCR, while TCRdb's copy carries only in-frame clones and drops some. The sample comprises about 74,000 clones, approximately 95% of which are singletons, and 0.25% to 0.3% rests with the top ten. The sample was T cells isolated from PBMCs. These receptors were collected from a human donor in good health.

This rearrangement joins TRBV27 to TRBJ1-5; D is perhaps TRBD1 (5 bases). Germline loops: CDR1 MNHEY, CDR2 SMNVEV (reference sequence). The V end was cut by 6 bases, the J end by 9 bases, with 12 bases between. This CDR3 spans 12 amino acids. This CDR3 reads CASSTPGWPQHF. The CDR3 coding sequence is TGTGCCAGCAGCACACCAGGGTGGCCCCAGCATTTT.

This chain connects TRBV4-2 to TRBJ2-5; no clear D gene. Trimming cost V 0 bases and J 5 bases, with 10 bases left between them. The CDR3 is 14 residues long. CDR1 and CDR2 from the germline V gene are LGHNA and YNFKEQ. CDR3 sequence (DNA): TGTGCCAGCAGCCAAGATGGGCCGGCGGAGACCCAGTACTTC. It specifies CASSQDGPAETQYF.

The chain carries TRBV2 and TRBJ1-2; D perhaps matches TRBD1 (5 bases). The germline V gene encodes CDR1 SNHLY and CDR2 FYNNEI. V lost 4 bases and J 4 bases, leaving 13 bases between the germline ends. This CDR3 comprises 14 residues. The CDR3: CASSGLGQAYGYTF. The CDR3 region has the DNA TGTGCCAGCAGTGGGCTGGGGCAGGCCTATGGCTACACCTTC.

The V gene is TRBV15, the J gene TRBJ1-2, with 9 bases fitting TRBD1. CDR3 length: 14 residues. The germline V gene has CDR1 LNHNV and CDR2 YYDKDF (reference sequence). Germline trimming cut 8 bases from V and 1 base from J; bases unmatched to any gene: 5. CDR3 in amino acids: CATLGTGINYGYTF. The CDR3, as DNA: TGTGCCACCCTCGGGACAGGGATTAACTATGGCTACACCTTC.

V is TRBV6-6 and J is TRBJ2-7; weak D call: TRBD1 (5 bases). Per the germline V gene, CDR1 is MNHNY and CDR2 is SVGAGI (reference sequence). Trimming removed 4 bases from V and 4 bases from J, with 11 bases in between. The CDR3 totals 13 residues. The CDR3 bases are TGTGCCAGCAGTTCCGCGACAGATTACGAGCAGTACTTC. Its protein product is CASSSATDYEQYF.

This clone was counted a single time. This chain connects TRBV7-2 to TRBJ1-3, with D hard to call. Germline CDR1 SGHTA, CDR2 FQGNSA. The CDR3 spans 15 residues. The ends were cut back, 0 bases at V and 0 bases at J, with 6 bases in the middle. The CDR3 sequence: CASSLAALSGNTIYF. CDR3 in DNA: TGTGCCAGCAGCTTAGCAGCGCTCTCTGGAAACACCATATATTTT.

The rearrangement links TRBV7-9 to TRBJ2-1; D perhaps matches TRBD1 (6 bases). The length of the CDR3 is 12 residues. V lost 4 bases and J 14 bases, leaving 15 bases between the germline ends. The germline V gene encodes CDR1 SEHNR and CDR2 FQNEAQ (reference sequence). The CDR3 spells CASSSGQLGEFF. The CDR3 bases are TGTGCCAGCAGCTCGGGACAACTTGGGGAGTTCTTC.

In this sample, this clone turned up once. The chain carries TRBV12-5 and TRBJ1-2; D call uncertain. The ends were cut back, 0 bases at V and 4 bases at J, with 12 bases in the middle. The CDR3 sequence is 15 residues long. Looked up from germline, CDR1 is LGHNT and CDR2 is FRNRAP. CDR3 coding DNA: TGTGCTAGTGGTTTGGTAAAGGAAGGAGGCTATGGCTACACCTTC. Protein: CASGLVKEGGYGYTF.

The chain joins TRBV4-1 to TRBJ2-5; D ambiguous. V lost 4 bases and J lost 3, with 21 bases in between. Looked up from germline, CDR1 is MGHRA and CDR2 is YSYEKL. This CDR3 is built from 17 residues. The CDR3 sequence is CASSLFLLVSHKETQYF. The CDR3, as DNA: TGCGCCAGCAGCCTCTTCCTACTTGTTTCCCATAAAGAGACCCAGTACTTC.

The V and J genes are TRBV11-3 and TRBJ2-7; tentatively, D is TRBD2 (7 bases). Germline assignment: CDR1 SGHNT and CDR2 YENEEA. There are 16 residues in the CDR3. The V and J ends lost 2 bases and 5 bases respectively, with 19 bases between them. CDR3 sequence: CASSLWGGQVVNEQYF. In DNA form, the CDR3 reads TGTGCCAGCAGCTTATGGGGGGGGCAAGTGGTTAACGAGCAGTACTTC.

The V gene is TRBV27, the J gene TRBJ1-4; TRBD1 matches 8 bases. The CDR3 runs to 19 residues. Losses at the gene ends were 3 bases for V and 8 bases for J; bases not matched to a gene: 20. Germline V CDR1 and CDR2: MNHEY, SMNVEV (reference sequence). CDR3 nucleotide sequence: TGTGCCAGCAGTTTCCTCGTCTGCCCCGGACAGGGTAGGCGGGAAAAACTGTTTTTT. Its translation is CASSFLVCPGQGRREKLFF.

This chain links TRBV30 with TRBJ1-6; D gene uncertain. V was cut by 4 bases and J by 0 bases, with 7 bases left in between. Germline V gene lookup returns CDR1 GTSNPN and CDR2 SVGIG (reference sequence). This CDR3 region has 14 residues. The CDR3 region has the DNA TGTGCCTGGAATCCGAGCTCCTATAATTCACCCCTCCACTTT. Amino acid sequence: CAWNPSSYNSPLHF.

In DNA, the CDR3 is TGCGCCAGCAGCTTGGGTCAGGGTGGGAACACTGAAGCTTTCTTT. This gives the protein CASSLGQGGNTEAFF. The rearrangement uses TRBV5-1 and TRBJ1-1; TRBD1 might be the D (5 bases). Trimming left V 0 bases short and J 1 base short, with 10 bases between. The CDR3 runs to 15 residues. The germline gives CDR1 SGHRS, CDR2 YFSETQ.

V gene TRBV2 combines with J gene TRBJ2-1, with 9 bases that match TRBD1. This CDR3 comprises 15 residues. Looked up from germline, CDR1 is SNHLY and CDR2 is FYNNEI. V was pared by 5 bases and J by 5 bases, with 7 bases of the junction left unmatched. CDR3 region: CASSRGQGFHNEQFF. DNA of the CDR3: TGTGCCAGCAGTAGAGGACAGGGGTTCCACAATGAGCAGTTCTTC.

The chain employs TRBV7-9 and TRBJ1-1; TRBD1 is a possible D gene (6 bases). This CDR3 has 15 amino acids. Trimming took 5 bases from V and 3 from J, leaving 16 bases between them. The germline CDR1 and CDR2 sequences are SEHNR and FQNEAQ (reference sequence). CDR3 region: CASSPVQGRDTEAFF. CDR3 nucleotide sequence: TGTGCCAGCAGCCCGGTGCAGGGGCGCGACACTGAAGCTTTCTTT.

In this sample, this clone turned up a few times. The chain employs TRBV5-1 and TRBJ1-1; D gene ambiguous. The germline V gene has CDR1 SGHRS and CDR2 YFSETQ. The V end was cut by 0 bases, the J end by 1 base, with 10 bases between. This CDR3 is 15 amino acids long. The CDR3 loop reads CASSLVTASNTEAFF. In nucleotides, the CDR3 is TGCGCCAGCAGCTTGGTTACAGCATCGAACACTGAAGCTTTCTTT.

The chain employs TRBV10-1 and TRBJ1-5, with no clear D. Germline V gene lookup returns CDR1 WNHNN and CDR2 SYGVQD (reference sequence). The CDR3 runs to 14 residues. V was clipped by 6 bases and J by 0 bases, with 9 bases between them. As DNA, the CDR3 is TGCGCCAGCAGGAGAGGCGGTAGCAATCAGCCCCAGCATTTT. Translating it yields CASRRGGSNQPQHF.

CDR3 loop: CASSDMRGPYNEQFF. Here the CDR3 DNA reads TGCGCCAGCAGCGATATGCGGGGGCCATACAATGAGCAGTTCTTC. This rearrangement joins TRBV5-1 to TRBJ2-1, with D possibly being TRBD2 (7 bases). The CDR3 spans 15 residues. V was shortened by 4 bases and J by 4 bases, with 15 bases between the two germline ends. Germline V gene lookup returns CDR1 SGHRS and CDR2 YFSETQ.

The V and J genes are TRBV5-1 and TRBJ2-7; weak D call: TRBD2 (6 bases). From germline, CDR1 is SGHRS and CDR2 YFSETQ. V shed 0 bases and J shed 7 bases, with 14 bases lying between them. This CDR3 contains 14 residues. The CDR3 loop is CASSLGGTRPEQYF. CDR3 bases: TGCGCCAGCAGCTTGGGGGGGACTCGCCCTGAGCAGTACTTC.